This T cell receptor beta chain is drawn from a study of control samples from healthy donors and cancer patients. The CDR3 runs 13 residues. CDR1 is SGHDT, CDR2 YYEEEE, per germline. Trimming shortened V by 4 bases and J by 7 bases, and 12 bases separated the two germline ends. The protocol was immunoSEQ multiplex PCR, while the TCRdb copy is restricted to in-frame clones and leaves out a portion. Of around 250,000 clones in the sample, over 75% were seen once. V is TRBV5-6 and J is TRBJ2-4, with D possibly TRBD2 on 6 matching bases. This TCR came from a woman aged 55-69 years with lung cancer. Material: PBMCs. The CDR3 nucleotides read TGTGCCAGCAGCCCCACGGGGGTTAACATTCAGTACTTC. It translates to CASSPTGVNIQYF.